The present entry profiles one T cell receptor beta chain with its context. The antigen is undetermined. Germline values: CDR1 MGHDK, CDR2 SYGVNS. V lost 7 bases and J 9 bases, leaving 13 bases between the germline ends. The CDR3 extends over 12 amino acids. The data are from a study of radiotherapy plus CTLA-4 blockade in lung cancer. Study at large: The study recorded objective responses in 15% to 20% of patients and disease control in about 31%.

With ipilimumab providing CTLA-4 blockade, focal radiation was administered to patients who had chemo-refractory metastatic non-small-cell lung cancer. Using immunoSEQ multiplex PCR, the repertoire was profiled, and TCRdb retains in-frame clones only, with some absent. Altogether tens of thousands of clones are present, 70% to 75% being singletons, with the ten largest covering approximately 3.2%. Study results and limitations: How blood T cell clones changed early, along with interferon-beta, reportedly forecast response best. Once radiotherapy plus ipilimumab had been given, TCR clones derived from tumor expanded in blood.

This sequence was found in a human donor with non-small cell lung cancer whose response to radiotherapy plus ipilimumab could not be evaluated. The V and J genes are TRBV25-1 and TRBJ1-3; no firm D call. The sample in question was peripheral blood, obtained from a patient treated with radiotherapy plus ipilimumab. The CDR3 nucleotides are TGTGCCAGCACATCCTCCCGCAGCACCATATATTTT. It encodes CASTSSRSTIYF.